The next 10 T cell receptor beta chains were all read from a single sample in a study of spatial heterogeneity in lung cancer (dated by TCRdb to the late 2010s). The library was built by means of 5' RACE. The instrument given in TCRdb is NextSeq 500. TCRdb trimmed the raw reads at Q25, called clones with MiXCR and kept productive beta chains. Rows are unified per CDR3 protein, each entry keeping the most common DNA and genes. For this sample there are about 92,000 distinct CDR3 sequences; about an eighth appear just once. Of the sample, more than 40% is held by the ten largest clones. Sample time point, as interpreted from the label and publication: sample taken at primary tumor resection. For TCR sequencing, whole RNA was extracted from tumor and nontumor lung tissue, or from cryopreserved PBMC samples, and no cell sorting was done. Here the sequenced sample was PBMCs, taken at surgery. Receptors were obtained from a male donor with early-stage non-small cell lung cancer.

The V gene is TRBV28, the J gene TRBJ2-1; possible D gene TRBD1, 5 bases. The V end lost 5 bases, the J end lost 6 bases, and 14 bases lay between the germline ends. CDR1 is MDHEN and CDR2 is SYDVKM in the germline V gene. The CDR3 runs 14 residues. DNA for the CDR3: TGTGCCAGCAGTCCGTCCGACAGCCTCAATGAGCAGTTCTTC. Its translation is CASSPSDSLNEQFF.

Many counts were recorded for this clonotype. This sequence joins TRBV30 and TRBJ1-2; no definite D call. Looked up from germline, CDR1 is GTSNPN and CDR2 is SVGIG (reference sequence). Between the trimmed V and J ends, which lost 2 bases and 5 bases, there was a span of 12 bases. The CDR3 contains 13 residues. The CDR3 sequence is CAWSSRRLYGYTF. The DNA for the CDR3 is TGTGCCTGGAGTAGTCGACGGTTATATGGCTACACCTTC.

The table lists this clonotype with many counts. The V call is TRBV20-1, the J call TRBJ2-1, with D possibly being TRBD1 or TRBD2 (5 bases each). The ends were cut back, 2 bases at V and 9 bases at J, with 17 bases in the middle. The CDR3 is 14 residues long. Germline lookup yields CDR1 DFQATT and CDR2 SNEGSKA (reference sequence). CDR3: CSARRTGVQGEQFF. The CDR3 DNA is TGCAGTGCTAGACGGACTGGGGTTCAGGGTGAGCAGTTCTTC.

The CDR3 sequence: CASRESNYPSRDTGELFF. The CDR3 nucleotides are TGTGCCAGCAGGGAATCGAACTACCCGTCTAGAGACACCGGGGAGCTGTTTTTT. The chain recombines TRBV2 with TRBJ2-2; D is undetermined. V lost 6 bases and J lost 3, with 23 bases in between. The CDR3 is 18 amino acids. Per germline, CDR1 SNHLY and CDR2 FYNNEI. The full variable domain, in which reference TRBV2 and TRBJ2-2 provide the parts outside the CDR3, is EPEVTQTPSHQVTQMGQEVILRCVPISNHLYFYWYRQILGQKVEFLVSFYNNEISEKSEIFDDQFSVERPDGSNFTLKIRSTKLEDSAMYFCASRESNYPSRDTGELFFGEGSRLTVL.

This clonotype was counted between two and nine times. The V and J genes are TRBV7-2 and TRBJ2-5, with 8 positions matching TRBD1. The CDR3 is made up of 15 amino acids. In germline, CDR1 is SGHTA, CDR2 FQGNSA. The trim removed 1 base at V and 5 bases at J, leaving 6 bases unmatched. CDR3 coding DNA: TGTGCCAGCAGCTTAGAAGACAGGGGTCCGGAGACCCAGTACTTC. Protein sequence: CASSLEDRGPETQYF.

V gene TRBV20-1 combines with J gene TRBJ1-5; TRBD1 aligns across 8 bases. The CDR3 covers 15 residues. The V gene's germline CDR1 is DFQATT and CDR2 SNEGSKA (reference sequence). V was pared by 3 bases and J by 0 bases, with 4 bases of the junction left unmatched. Here the CDR3 reads CSARTGQDSNQPQHF. Here the CDR3 DNA reads TGCAGTGCTAGGACGGGACAGGATAGCAATCAGCCCCAGCATTTT.

This clonotype occurred a few times. The chain recombines TRBV6-1 with TRBJ2-5; no firm D call. Germline CDR1 is MNHNS and CDR2 is SASEGT. Between the trimmed V and J ends, which lost 3 bases and 1 base, there was a span of 9 bases. CDR3 length: 14 amino acids. This CDR3 reads CASSDLAPQETQYF. DNA for the CDR3: TGTGCCAGCAGTGACTTGGCACCCCAAGAGACCCAGTACTTC.

The V call is TRBV4-2, the J call TRBJ1-2; D is perhaps TRBD1 (5 bases). In germline, CDR1 is LGHNA, CDR2 YNFKEQ. The CDR3 extends over 13 amino acids. V gave up 0 bases and J gave up 5 bases, with 7 bases separating them. CDR3 residues: CASSQDREYGYTF. CDR3 nucleotides: TGTGCCAGCAGCCAAGACAGGGAGTATGGCTACACCTTC.

This clonotype was seen more than once but under ten times. The rearrangement links TRBV19 to TRBJ2-5; D unclear. CDR3 size: 13 residues. Per the germline V gene, CDR1 is LNHDA and CDR2 is SQIVND (reference sequence). V was clipped by 5 bases and J by 5 bases, with 12 bases between them. In nucleotides, the CDR3 is TGTGCCAGTAGTCGGCTAGTTGAGGAGACCCAGTACTTC. Translating it yields CASSRLVEETQYF.

The chain combines TRBV7-9 with TRBJ1-4, with a tentative D call TRBD1 (5 bases). Germline CDR1 and CDR2: SEHNR and FQNEAQ (reference sequence). Trimming cost V 5 bases and J 8 bases, with 15 bases left between them. The CDR3 has 14 residues. The CDR3 DNA reads TGTGCCAGCAGCCGAGGACACCTGGACGAAAAACTGTTTTTT. Its translation: CASSRGHLDEKLFF.